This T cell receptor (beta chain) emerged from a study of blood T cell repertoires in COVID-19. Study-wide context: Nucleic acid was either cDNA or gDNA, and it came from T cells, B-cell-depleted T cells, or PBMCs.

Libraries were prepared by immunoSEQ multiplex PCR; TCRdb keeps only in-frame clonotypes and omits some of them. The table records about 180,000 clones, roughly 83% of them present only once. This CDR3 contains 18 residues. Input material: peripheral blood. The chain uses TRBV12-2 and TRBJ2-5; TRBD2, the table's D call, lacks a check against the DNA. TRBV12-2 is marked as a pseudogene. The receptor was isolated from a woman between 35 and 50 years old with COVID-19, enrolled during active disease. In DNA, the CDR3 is TGTGCAAGTCGCTTAGCTCGGACTAGCGGGGGGTTAGGGGAGACCCAGTACTTC. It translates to CASRLARTSGGLGETQYF.